A selection of T cell receptor beta chains follows, all from one sample in a study of T-cell memory formation after mild COVID-19. TCRdb itself ran the 5' RACE reads through MiXCR, one entry per CDR3 protein. The profile shows under 350,000 distinct CDR3 sequences, 15% to 20% of them singletons. The sample comprised PBMCs or a T cell subset sorted from them (not recorded which). The receptors derive from a man between 18 and 35 years old who had mild COVID-19 (a few samples of this study predate the infection). Cell type and time point are not known. Each CDR3 is given with its conserved first and last residue. Fields, in order: J gene, D gene, V gene, clone size, CDR3 protein, CDR3 DNA. The D gene is left open where the match is weak. Clone size is shown for a subset of rows, as once, few, many or a class of expanded clone.

TRBJ2-7 | . | TRBV21-1 | . | CASSKGGLAVDEQYF | TGTGCCAGCAGCAAAGGAGGCCTAGCGGTGGACGAGCAGTACTTC
TRBJ1-1 | . | TRBV9 | . | CASSVDSGWDTEAFF | TGTGCCAGCAGCGTAGATTCTGGTTGGGACACTGAAGCTTTCTTT
TRBJ2-7 | TRBD1 | TRBV18 | . | CASSPYFQGAFEQYF | TGTGCCAGCTCACCATATTTTCAGGGGGCGTTCGAGCAGTACTTC
TRBJ1-1 | . | TRBV6-5 | many | CASSYSGTVNTEAFF | TGTGCCAGCAGTTACTCGGGGACCGTGAACACTGAAGCTTTCTTT
TRBJ2-5 | . | TRBV7-2 | few | CASSFFPGLQETQYF | TGTGCCAGCAGCTTTTTCCCGGGCCTCCAAGAGACCCAGTACTTC
TRBJ2-1 | . | TRBV11-2 | few | CASSLINEQFF | TGTGCCAGCAGCTTGATCAATGAGCAGTTCTTC
TRBJ1-2 | . | TRBV4-2 | few | CASSPFESGPYGYTF | TGTGCCAGCAGCCCTTTCGAATCGGGGCCCTATGGCTACACCTTC
TRBJ2-2 | TRBD1 | TRBV6-5 | few | CASRKTGDGTGELFF | TGTGCCAGCAGAAAGACAGGGGACGGAACCGGGGAGCTGTTTTTT
TRBJ1-1 | . | TRBV5-1 | many | CASSLAPGTHSEAFF | TGCGCCAGCAGCTTGGCTCCGGGCACCCATTCTGAAGCTTTCTTT
TRBJ2-1 | TRBD1 | TRBV4-3 | many | CASSERTGDYNEQFF | TGCGCCAGCAGCGAAAGGACAGGAGATTACAATGAGCAGTTCTTC
TRBJ1-4 | . | TRBV6-1 | few | CASSPRTNLGANEKLFF | TGTGCCAGCAGCCCGAGAACGAACTTGGGGGCTAATGAAAAACTGTTTTTT
TRBJ2-5 | . | TRBV7-2 | many | CASSLRRGETQYF | TGTGCCAGCAGCTTAAGGAGGGGAGAGACCCAGTACTTC
TRBJ1-1 | TRBD1 | TRBV2 | few | CASRDHRGLYTEAFF | TGTGCCAGCAGGGACCACAGGGGGCTGTACACTGAAGCTTTCTTT
TRBJ2-2 | . | TRBV7-6 | few | CALGGANTGELFF | TGTGCCCTTGGGGGTGCGAACACCGGGGAGCTGTTTTTT
TRBJ1-5 | TRBD1 | TRBV15 | . | CATSPRQGNQPQHF | TGTGCCACCAGCCCCCGACAGGGTAATCAGCCCCAGCATTTT
TRBJ1-5 | . | TRBV6-6 | . | CASSYGSVYSNQPQHF | TGTGCCAGCAGTTACGGTAGTGTATATAGCAATCAGCCCCAGCATTTT
TRBJ2-1 | . | TRBV7-8 | . | CASSLRAARGEQFF | TGTGCCAGCAGCTTACGAGCGGCCCGGGGAGAGCAGTTCTTC
TRBJ2-1 | TRBD1 | TRBV2 | . | CASSEFSEGEAAGGREQFF | TGTGCCAGCAGTGAATTTTCGGAGGGTGAAGCGGCAGGGGGCCGCGAGCAGTTCTTC
TRBJ1-6 | . | TRBV5-8 | . | CASSLYAGGNSPLHF | TGTGCCAGCAGCTTGTACGCGGGCGGTAATTCACCCCTCCACTTT
TRBJ2-7 | . | TRBV20-1 | many | CSARSGVDEQYF | TGCAGTGCTAGATCAGGGGTGGACGAGCAGTACTTC
TRBJ2-3 | TRBD2 | TRBV6-5 | . | CASSYSSGVADTQYF | TGTGCCAGCAGTTACTCGAGCGGGGTCGCAGATACGCAGTATTTT
TRBJ2-1 | . | TRBV20-1 | . | CSASLPGPPYNEQFF | TGCAGTGCTAGTTTACCGGGTCCTCCCTACAATGAGCAGTTCTTC
TRBJ1-1 | . | TRBV20-1 | . | CSATGNTEAFF | TGCAGTGCTACAGGGAACACTGAAGCTTTCTTT
TRBJ2-3 | . | TRBV10-3 | many | CAISERGGVYTQYF | TGTGCCATCAGTGAGAGGGGGGGAGTATATACGCAGTATTTT
TRBJ1-1 | . | TRBV6-6 | . | CASSYSSGKKAEAFF | TGTGCCAGCAGTTACTCATCGGGTAAGAAGGCTGAAGCTTTCTTT
TRBJ2-5 | TRBD2 | TRBV15 | . | CATSRDRGGQETQYF | TGTGCCACCAGCAGAGATCGGGGGGGGCAAGAGACCCAGTACTTC
TRBJ2-1 | . | TRBV6-2/TRBV6-3 | . | CASSTPGPVGNEQFF | TGTGCCAGCAGTACCCCGGGACCTGTAGGCAATGAGCAGTTCTTC
TRBJ2-3 | . | TRBV12-3/TRBV12-4 | . | CASSARSRGSTDTQYF | TGTGCCAGCAGTGCCCGGTCCCGGGGTAGCACAGATACGCAGTATTTT
TRBJ2-1 | TRBD1 | TRBV7-6 | . | CASRGQGDSNEQFF | TGTGCCAGCAGGGGACAGGGTGACTCCAATGAGCAGTTCTTC
TRBJ1-6 | . | TRBV5-6 | few | CASSLWRWGNSPLHF | TGTGCCAGCAGCTTGTGGCGTTGGGGTAATTCACCCCTCCACTTT
TRBJ2-1 | . | TRBV11-2 | many | CASSFLGAGDNEQFF | TGTGCCAGCAGCTTTCTTGGGGCTGGGGACAATGAGCAGTTCTTC
TRBJ2-5 | . | TRBV7-2 | . | CASSFVWGRQETQYF | TGTGCCAGCAGCTTTGTTTGGGGGCGGCAAGAGACCCAGTACTTC
TRBJ2-5 | TRBD2 | TRBV9 | few | CASSGLGGGAQETQYF | TGTGCCAGCAGCGGTCTGGGCGGGGGAGCCCAAGAGACCCAGTACTTC
TRBJ2-1 | TRBD1 | TRBV7-6 | many | CASSLRQGANEQFF | TGTGCCAGCAGCCTAAGACAGGGGGCTAATGAGCAGTTCTTC
TRBJ2-3 | TRBD2 | TRBV24-1 | . | CATSDATSGGYPSTDTQYF | TGTGCCACCAGTGATGCGACTAGCGGGGGCTACCCCTCCACAGATACGCAGTATTTT
TRBJ2-7 | TRBD2 | TRBV9 | few | CASSDPGTRPYEQYF | TGTGCCAGCAGCGACCCCGGGACTAGGCCGTACGAGCAGTACTTC
TRBJ2-1 | TRBD2 | TRBV6-2/TRBV6-3 | . | CASRSAGGRYEQFF | TGTGCCAGCAGGAGCGCGGGGGGGCGCTATGAGCAGTTCTTC
TRBJ2-3 | . | TRBV5-6 | . | CASSPRGRTTDTQYF | TGTGCCAGCAGCCCGCGGGGACGGACCACAGATACGCAGTATTTT
TRBJ2-3 | TRBD2 | TRBV5-1 | few | CASSRRGGPDTQYF | TGCGCCAGCAGCAGGCGGGGGGGCCCAGATACGCAGTATTTT
TRBJ2-1 | TRBD2 | TRBV28 | . | CASSFLGTSGTYNEQFF | TGTGCCAGCAGTTTTTTGGGGACTAGCGGGACCTACAATGAGCAGTTCTTC